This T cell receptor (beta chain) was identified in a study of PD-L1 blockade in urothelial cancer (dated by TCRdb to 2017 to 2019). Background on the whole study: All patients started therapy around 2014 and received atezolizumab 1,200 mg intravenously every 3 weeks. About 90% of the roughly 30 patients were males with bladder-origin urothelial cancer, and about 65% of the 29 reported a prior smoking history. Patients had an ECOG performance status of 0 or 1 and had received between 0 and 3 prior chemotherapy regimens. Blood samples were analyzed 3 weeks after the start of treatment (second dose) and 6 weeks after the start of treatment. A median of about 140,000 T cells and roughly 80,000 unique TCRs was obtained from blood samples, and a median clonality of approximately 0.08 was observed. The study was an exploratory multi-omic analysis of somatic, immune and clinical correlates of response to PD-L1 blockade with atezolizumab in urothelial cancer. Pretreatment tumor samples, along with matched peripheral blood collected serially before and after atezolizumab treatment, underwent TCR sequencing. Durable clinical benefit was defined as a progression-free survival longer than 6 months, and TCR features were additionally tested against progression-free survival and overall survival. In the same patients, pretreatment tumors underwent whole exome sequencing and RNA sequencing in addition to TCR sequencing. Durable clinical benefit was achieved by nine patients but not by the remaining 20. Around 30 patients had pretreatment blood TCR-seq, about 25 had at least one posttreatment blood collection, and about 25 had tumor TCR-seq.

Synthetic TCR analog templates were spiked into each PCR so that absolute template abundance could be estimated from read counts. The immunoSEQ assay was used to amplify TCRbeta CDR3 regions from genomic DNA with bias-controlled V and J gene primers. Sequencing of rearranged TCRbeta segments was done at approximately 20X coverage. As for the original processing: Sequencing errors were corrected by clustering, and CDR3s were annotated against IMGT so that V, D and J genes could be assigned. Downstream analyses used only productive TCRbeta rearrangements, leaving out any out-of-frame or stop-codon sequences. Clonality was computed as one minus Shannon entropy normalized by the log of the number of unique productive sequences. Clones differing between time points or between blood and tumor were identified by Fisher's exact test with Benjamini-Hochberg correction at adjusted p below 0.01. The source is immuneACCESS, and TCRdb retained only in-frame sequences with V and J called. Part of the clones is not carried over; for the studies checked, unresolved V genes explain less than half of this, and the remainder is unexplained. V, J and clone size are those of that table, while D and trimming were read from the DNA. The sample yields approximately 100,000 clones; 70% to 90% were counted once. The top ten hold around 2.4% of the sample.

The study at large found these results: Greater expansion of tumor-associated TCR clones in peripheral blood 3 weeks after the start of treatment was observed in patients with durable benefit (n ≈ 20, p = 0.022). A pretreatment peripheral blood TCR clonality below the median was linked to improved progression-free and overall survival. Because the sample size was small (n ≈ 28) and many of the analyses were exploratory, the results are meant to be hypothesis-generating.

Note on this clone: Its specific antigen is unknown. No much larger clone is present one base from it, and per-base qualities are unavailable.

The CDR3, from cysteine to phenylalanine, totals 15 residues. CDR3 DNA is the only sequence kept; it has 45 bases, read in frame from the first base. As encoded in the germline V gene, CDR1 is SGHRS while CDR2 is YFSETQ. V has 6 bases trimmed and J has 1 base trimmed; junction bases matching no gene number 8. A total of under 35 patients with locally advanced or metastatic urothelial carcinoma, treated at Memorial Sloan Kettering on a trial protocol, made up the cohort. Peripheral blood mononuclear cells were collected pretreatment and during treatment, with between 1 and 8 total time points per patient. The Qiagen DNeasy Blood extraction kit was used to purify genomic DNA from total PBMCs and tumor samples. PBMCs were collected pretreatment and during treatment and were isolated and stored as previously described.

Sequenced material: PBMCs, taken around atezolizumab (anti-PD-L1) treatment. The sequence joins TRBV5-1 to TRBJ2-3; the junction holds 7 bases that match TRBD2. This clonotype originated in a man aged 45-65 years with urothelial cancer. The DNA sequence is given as TGCGCCAGCAAATCCAGCGGGGACCGCACAGATACGCAGTATTTT. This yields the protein CASKSSGDRTDTQYF.